This TCR beta chain was sequenced during a study of blood T cell repertoires in COVID-19. The CDR3 runs 15 residues. V lost 1 base, J lost 6 bases, and 3 bases stayed unmatched. The germline V gene has CDR1 MNHEY and CDR2 SMNVEV (reference sequence). Per the original data handling: For nucleated cells, counts were estimated from reference gene primer amplification. Sequenced by immunoSEQ multiplex PCR; TCRdb stores in-frame clones only, minus some. V, J and clone size derive from that table, while D and trimming were established from the DNA sequence. The table shows some 400,000 clones, with roughly four fifths occurring only once.

The J gene is TRBJ2-3, the V gene TRBV27; 11 nucleotides agree with TRBD1. The sample comprised peripheral blood. The receptor was derived from a human donor with acute or convalescent COVID-19. The donor label of this sample is uncertain. The CDR3 bases are TGTGCCAGCAGTTTATGGACAGGGGGCGACGATACGCAGTATTTT. Protein sequence: CASSLWTGGDDTQYF.